A single sample gave rise to the 24 T cell receptor beta chains below, sequenced in a study of T cells in localized non-small cell lung cancer. This table comes from immunoSEQ multiplex PCR, and its TCRdb copy is limited to in-frame clones, with some not included. Of about 25,000 clones in the sample, roughly 86% are singletons; the top ten hold 5.8%. The sequencing here drew on peripheral blood, taken before any cancer treatment. These receptors were taken from a male donor older than 55 with stage II squamous cell lung carcinoma.

The rearrangement links TRBV7-2 to TRBJ2-7; D might be TRBD1 or TRBD2, each matching 6 bases. The length of the CDR3 is 15 residues. V dropped 1 base and J dropped 3 bases, with 13 bases sitting between them. CDR1 is SGHTA, CDR2 FQGNSA, per germline. CDR3 sequence (DNA): TGTGCCAGCAGCTTAGAGGGGGGATGGATCTACGAGCAGTACTTC. Its protein product is CASSLEGGWIYEQYF.

The chain combines TRBV7-7 with TRBJ2-2; D gene uncertain. The V and J ends lost 1 base and 7 bases respectively, with 4 bases between them. The length of the CDR3 is 12 residues. Per germline, CDR1 SSHAT and CDR2 FNYEAQ (reference sequence). For the CDR3, the DNA is TGTGCCAGCAGCTTAGGGGTCGGGGAGCTGTTTTTT. This codes for CASSLGVGELFF.

A few counts support this clone. The rearrangement joins TRBV7-9 to TRBJ2-2; the D gene could be TRBD1 or TRBD2 (5 bases each). Deletions cut 5 bases from V and 1 base from J, with 11 bases between. CDR1 is SEHNR and CDR2 is FQNEAQ in the germline V gene (reference sequence). This CDR3 comprises 15 residues. The CDR3 region has the DNA TGTGCCAGCAGCCCCGGGACGCTGAACACCGGGGAGCTGTTTTTT. Translation: CASSPGTLNTGELFF. Drawing the rest from reference TRBV7-9 and TRBJ2-2, the complete variable domain is DTGVSQNPRHKITKRGQNVTFRCDPISEHNRLYWYRQTLGQGPEFLTYFQNEAQLEKSRLLSDRFSAERPKGSFSTLEIQRTEQGDSAMYLCASSPGTLNTGELFFGEGSRLTVL.

The chain is built from TRBV4-3 and TRBJ1-2; D is uncertain. The CDR3 extends over 14 amino acids. The germline V gene encodes CDR1 LGHNA and CDR2 YSLEER. Trimming removed 3 bases from V and 5 bases from J, with 13 bases in between. CDR3 in amino acids: CASSHSNGFYGYTF. In DNA, the CDR3 is TGCGCCAGCAGCCACTCAAATGGGTTTTATGGCTACACCTTC.

This clone ranks as medium-sized (0.01 to 0.1%). The chain employs TRBV7-2 and TRBJ2-7; 8 bases are a match to TRBD1. The CDR3 consists of 15 residues. Germline V gene sequence: CDR1 SGHTA, CDR2 FQGNSA. The V and J ends lost 5 bases and 5 bases, in that order; junction bases with no gene match: 11. The CDR3 spells CASSPDRGGFNEQYF. CDR3 DNA: TGTGCCAGCAGCCCAGACAGGGGCGGTTTCAACGAGCAGTACTTC.

This clone was seen a single time. The chain uses TRBV28 and TRBJ1-1; D may be TRBD1 (5 bases). V lost 11 bases and J lost 1, with 17 bases in between. The CDR3 is 14 amino acids. Looked up from germline, CDR1 is MDHEN and CDR2 is SYDVKM. The CDR3 DNA sequence: TGTGCCCTACACCCGGGGCAGGGGAACACTGAAGCTTTCTTT. Its protein is CALHPGQGNTEAFF. Supplemented by reference TRBV28 and TRBJ1-1, the full variable domain reads DVKVTQSSRYLVKRTGEKVFLECVQDMDHENMFWYRQDPGLGLRLIYFSYDVKMKEKGDIPEGYSVSREKKERFSLILESASTNQTSMYLCALHPGQGNTEAFFGQGTRLTVV.

The gene calls are TRBV9 and TRBJ2-5; D call uncertain. The germline V gene encodes CDR1 SGDLS and CDR2 YYNGEE. The CDR3 runs to 14 residues. V was trimmed by 0 bases and J by 5 bases, leaving 11 bases between them. CDR3 nucleotides: TGTGCCAGCAGCGTAGCCCCCCAGCGTGAGACCCAGTACTTC. This codes for CASSVAPQRETQYF.

The chain links TRBV7-3 to TRBJ2-1; 7 positions match TRBD2. Germline V gene data show CDR1 as SGHTA and CDR2 as FQGTGA. V shed 3 bases, J shed 6 bases, and the junction held 5 bases outside the gene matches. The CDR3 totals 14 residues. In DNA form, the CDR3 reads TGTGCCAGCAGCTTGAGCGGGAACCGCAATGAGCAGTTCTTC. Its protein product is CASSLSGNRNEQFF.

This chain links TRBV30 with TRBJ2-1; 8 nucleotides align to TRBD2. Germline CDR1 GTSNPN, CDR2 SVGIG (reference sequence). CDR3 length equals 16 residues. After removal of 0 bases from V and 5 bases from J, the junction contained 9 bases not matched to a gene. The CDR3 DNA is TGTGCCTGGAGTGTAACGGGGGGGGCTCCGCACAATGAGCAGTTCTTC. Its translation is CAWSVTGGAPHNEQFF.

V and J are TRBV28 and TRBJ1-3; D perhaps matches TRBD1 (6 bases). Trimming took 4 bases from V and 1 from J, leaving 11 bases between them. This CDR3 spans 15 amino acids. Germline V gives CDR1 MDHEN, CDR2 SYDVKM. This CDR3 reads CASSSGQLSGNTIYF. The DNA of the CDR3 is TGTGCCAGCAGTTCCGGACAGCTATCTGGAAACACCATATATTTT. Variable domain in full (rest from reference TRBV28 and TRBJ1-3): DVKVTQSSRYLVKRTGEKVFLECVQDMDHENMFWYRQDPGLGLRLIYFSYDVKMKEKGDIPEGYSVSREKKERFSLILESASTNQTSMYLCASSSGQLSGNTIYFGEGSWLTVV.

The chain is built from TRBV4-2 and TRBJ2-3; 15 bases agree with TRBD2. The germline V gene has CDR1 LGHNA and CDR2 YNFKEQ. The CDR3 consists of 16 residues. The J segment lost 6 bases and the V segment lost 6 bases, leaving 7 bases of the junction unmatched. The CDR3 reads CASSRSGTSGGDTQYF. The CDR3 region has the DNA TGTGCCAGCAGTCGCTCCGGGACTAGCGGGGGGGATACGCAGTATTTT.

The chain combines TRBV6-1 with TRBJ2-7; 7 bases align to TRBD2. CDR3 length: 17 amino acids. Germline assignment: CDR1 MNHNS and CDR2 SASEGT. The junction had 15 bases not matched to a gene; V was cut back by 1 base and J by 6 bases. CDR3 nucleotides: TGTGCCAGCAGTGAAGTATGGAGCGGGACGCCTCGGGGCGAGCAGTACTTC. Translation: CASSEVWSGTPRGEQYF.

The chain recombines TRBV5-8 with TRBJ2-3, with 10 bases that match TRBD1. This CDR3 is 15 amino acids long. J lost 8 bases, V lost 4 bases, and 10 bases had no gene match. The germline V gene has CDR1 SGHTS and CDR2 YDEGEE. The CDR3 DNA reads TGTGCCAGCAGCCCCCTGACAGGGGGCAAAGGTACGCAGTATTTT. Translating gives CASSPLTGGKGTQYF.

This rearrangement joins TRBV5-1 to TRBJ2-7; D may be TRBD1 (6 bases). CDR3 length: 16 amino acids. V lost 3 bases and J 4 bases, leaving 20 bases between the germline ends. Per germline, CDR1 SGHRS and CDR2 YFSETQ. The CDR3 loop reads CASSWSAGAALYEQYF. In nucleotides, the CDR3 is TGCGCCAGCAGCTGGAGCGCAGGGGCCGCTTTGTACGAGCAGTACTTC.

This clone appeared a single time. The rearrangement joins TRBV21-1 to TRBJ2-3; the D call of TRBD2 is as the table states it, not checked on the DNA. TRBV21-1 is listed as a pseudogene. The CDR3 is 16 amino acids. The CDR3 protein is CASSPILAGGADTQYF. Written as DNA, the CDR3 is TGTGCCAGCAGCCCAATACTAGCGGGAGGGGCAGATACGCAGTATTTT.

This chain joins TRBV18 and TRBJ1-5; D is perhaps TRBD1 (6 bases). Trimming cost V 5 bases and J 6 bases, with 20 bases left between them. There are 16 residues in the CDR3. Germline V gives CDR1 KGHSH, CDR2 LQKENI. This CDR3 is CASSTGQSGDGQPQHF. The CDR3 DNA follows: TGTGCCAGCTCAACAGGACAGTCTGGGGACGGTCAGCCCCAGCATTTT. The whole variable domain, remainder taken from reference TRBV18 and TRBJ1-5, is NAGVMQNPRHLVRRRGQEARLRCSPMKGHSHVYWYRQLPEEGLKFMVYLQKENIIDESGMPKERFSAEFPKEGPSILRIQQVVRGDSAAYFCASSTGQSGDGQPQHFGDGTRLSIL.

J is TRBJ2-7 and V is TRBV7-8; TRBD2 matches 10 bases. The CDR3 loop spans 16 amino acids. Germline V gene lookup returns CDR1 SGHVS and CDR2 FQNEAQ. Trimming cost V 1 base and J 2 bases; bases outside gene matches: 5. CDR3: CASSLEGTSVTYEQYF. As DNA, the CDR3 is TGTGCCAGCAGCTTAGAAGGGACTAGCGTTACCTACGAGCAGTACTTC.

Worth noting for this clone: At one of its ends the junction is not consistent with the germline gene, which may arise from a read error. The chain has TRBV5-1 and TRBJ2-1; D is possibly TRBD2 (5 bases). There are 14 residues in the CDR3. Germline values: CDR1 SGHRS, CDR2 YFSETQ. The CDR3 DNA follows: TGCGCCAGCCGCTTAGAGGGCGGCTACAATGAGCAGTTCTTC. Protein sequence: CASRLEGGYNEQFF.

This chain connects TRBV5-4 to TRBJ1-2, with D possibly being TRBD1 (5 bases). V lost 6 bases and J 7 bases, leaving 19 bases between the germline ends. The length of the CDR3 is 14 residues. Germline lookup yields CDR1 SGHNT and CDR2 YYREEE (reference sequence). In DNA, the CDR3 is TGTGCCAGCACCGTTCAGGGAGCGGTCGGTGGCTACACCTTC. Its protein is CASTVQGAVGGYTF.

The V gene is TRBV19, the J gene TRBJ1-2, with a possible D match to TRBD1 (6 bases). This CDR3 contains 13 residues. CDR1 LNHDA and CDR2 SQIVND come from the germline V gene (reference sequence). V was trimmed by 4 bases and J by 4 bases, leaving 10 bases between them. The CDR3 loop reads CASSTQGFYGYTF. CDR3 nucleotide sequence: TGTGCCAGTAGTACACAGGGATTCTATGGCTACACCTTC.

In DNA form, the CDR3 reads TGTGCCAGCAGTCCAATCGGACAGACAGATACGCAGTATTTT. This gives the protein CASSPIGQTDTQYF. This sequence joins TRBV27 and TRBJ2-3; TRBD1 might be the D (6 bases). This CDR3 region has 14 residues. The ends were cut back, 5 bases at V and 3 bases at J, with 12 bases in the middle. From germline, CDR1 is MNHEY and CDR2 SMNVEV (reference sequence).

This clone was observed a single time. The chain joins TRBV11-2 to TRBJ1-2; 9 bases are a match to TRBD1. The CDR3 runs to 17 residues. Germline values: CDR1 SGHAT, CDR2 FQNNGV. J lost 1 base, V lost 4 bases, and 10 bases had no gene match. CDR3 in amino acids: CASSSRISTGGNYGYTF. The DNA of the CDR3 is TGTGCCAGCAGCTCCAGGATTTCGACAGGGGGTAACTATGGCTACACCTTC.

The sample holds one count of this clone. The chain couples TRBV4-1 to TRBJ2-2; TRBD2 matches 8 bases. This CDR3 is built from 19 residues. The trim removed 3 bases at V and 2 bases at J, leaving 14 bases unmatched. From germline, CDR1 is MGHRA and CDR2 YSYEKL. For the CDR3, the DNA is TGCGCCAGCAGCCAGGGATTTCGAGAACTAGCGGCAAACACCGGGGAGCTGTTTTTT. Translating gives CASSQGFRELAANTGELFF.

The rearrangement uses TRBV7-8 and TRBJ1-2; D is possibly TRBD1 (5 bases). This CDR3 has 12 residues. Germline V gene sequence: CDR1 SGHVS, CDR2 FQNEAQ. The V end was cut by 8 bases, the J end by 6 bases, with 13 bases between. CDR3 sequence reads: CASRGDGDGYTF. In nucleotides, the CDR3 is TGTGCCAGCCGCGGGGACGGGGATGGCTACACCTTC. Filled out from reference TRBV7-8 and TRBJ1-2, the complete variable domain reads GAGVSQSPRYKVAKRGQDVALRCDPISGHVSLFWYQQALGQGPEFLTYFQNEAQLDKSGLPSDRFFAERPEGSVSTLKIQRTQQEDSAVYLCASRGDGDGYTFGSGTRLTVV.